This T cell receptor (beta chain) is from a study of monozygotic twins with inflammatory bowel disease. Study results and caveats: A distinction between different T cell subtypes was not possible. Evidence did not back any single strong signal or clonotype linked to IBD.

As for this clonotype: What it binds is not known.

From its re-call of the 5' RACE reads, TCRdb lists each CDR3 protein once, without DNA. The repertoire shows about 210,000 distinct CDR3 sequences; the top ten hold roughly 7.1%. The germline CDR1 and CDR2 sequences are SEHNR and FQNEAQ (reference sequence). The CDR3 runs 12 residues. The J gene is TRBJ2-1, the V gene TRBV7-9; TCRdb proposes TRBD1, but this gene call is untestable without DNA. This sequence originates from a human donor with ulcerative colitis or Crohn's disease, or a healthy co-twin of an affected twin (not recorded which). What was sequenced was blood. The CDR3 protein is CASSFPTGAQFF.